This TCR beta chain is from a study of blood T cell repertoires in COVID-19. The germline V gene encodes CDR1 SGHNT and CDR2 YYREEE (reference sequence). The CDR3 covers 14 residues. V was trimmed by 4 bases and J by 6 bases, leaving 16 bases between them. Libraries were prepared by immunoSEQ multiplex PCR; TCRdb keeps only in-frame clonotypes and omits some of them. Here the sample spans 190,000 or so clones, about 90% being singletons. The specimen sequenced was PBMCs or T cells enriched from blood (not recorded which). This chain joins TRBV5-4 and TRBJ1-1, with no clear D. The receptor was isolated from a woman under 30 who had recovered from COVID-19. This CDR3 reads CASSRGANGAEAFF. In nucleotides, the CDR3 is TGTGCCAGCAGCCGGGGTGCGAACGGGGCTGAAGCTTTCTTT.